What follows are 27 T cell receptor beta chains derived from one specimen sequenced in a study of T cells after posttransplantation cyclophosphamide. Method: immunoSEQ multiplex PCR; TCRdb's copy keeps in-frame clones and lacks some. The sample has 13,000 to 15,000 clones, under 85% seen once; the top ten hold approximately 1.2%. The sample comprised memory CD4+ T cells sorted from PBMCs. These receptors all stem from a man aged 50-60 years.

This clone was observed a few times. The chain is built from TRBV6-6 and TRBJ1-6; D is undetermined. The CDR3 loop spans 13 amino acids. V shed 4 bases and J shed 7 bases, with 8 bases lying between them. CDR1 and CDR2 from the germline V gene are MNHNY and SVGAGI (reference sequence). The CDR3, as DNA: TGTGCCAGCAGTTCGCCCGAGAATTCACCCCTCCACTTT. Protein: CASSSPENSPLHF.

This chain joins TRBV30 and TRBJ1-1, with D tentatively TRBD1 (6 bases). Germline-derived CDR1 and CDR2 are GTSNPN and SVGIG (reference sequence). The CDR3 loop spans 13 amino acids. Trimming shortened V by 4 bases and J by 1 base, and 10 bases separated the two germline ends. The CDR3, as DNA: TGTGCCTGGAACAGGGCTGCGAACACTGAAGCTTTCTTT. Its translation: CAWNRAANTEAFF.

The V and J genes are TRBV30 and TRBJ1-5; 9 bases fit TRBD1. The CDR3 is 14 residues long. V trimming: 0 bases; J trimming: 4 bases; junction bases outside the gene matches: 1. Germline V gene lookup returns CDR1 GTSNPN and CDR2 SVGIG (reference sequence). The CDR3 sequence is CAWSVGTGNQPQHF. In DNA form, the CDR3 reads TGTGCCTGGAGTGTAGGGACAGGGAATCAGCCCCAGCATTTT.

Here the CDR3 reads CSVVGPKETQYF. CDR3 in DNA: TGCAGCGTTGTGGGGCCCAAAGAGACCCAGTACTTC. The chain couples TRBV29-1 to TRBJ2-5, with D perhaps matching TRBD1 (5 bases). V gave up 4 bases and J gave up 3 bases, with 9 bases separating them. Germline loops: CDR1 SQVTM, CDR2 ANQGSEA. The CDR3 contains 12 residues.

J is TRBJ2-2 and V is TRBV4-3, with 7 positions matching TRBD1. This CDR3 is 18 amino acids long. Germline values: CDR1 LGHNA, CDR2 YSLEER. Trimming removed 0 bases from V and 8 bases from J; junction bases left unmatched: 15. The CDR3 sequence is CASSQEVRTGIFKGELFF. CDR3 bases: TGCGCCAGCAGCCAAGAGGTCAGGACAGGAATTTTTAAAGGGGAGCTGTTTTTT.

The chain recombines TRBV5-5 with TRBJ2-2, with TRBD1 matching over 7 bases. This CDR3 spans 14 amino acids. V dropped 4 bases and J dropped 1; count of bases not matched to a gene: 1. Germline CDR1 and CDR2: SGHKS and YYEKEE (reference sequence). The CDR3 DNA follows: TGTGCCAGCAGCCGGACAGGGAACACCGGGGAGCTGTTTTTT. Translation: CASSRTGNTGELFF.

The J gene is TRBJ1-3, the V gene TRBV7-9; D might be TRBD1 (5 bases). This CDR3 has 15 amino acids. The germline V gene encodes CDR1 SEHNR and CDR2 FQNEAQ (reference sequence). With 8 bases removed from V and 0 bases from J, the gap between germline ends came to 14 bases. The CDR3 loop reads CASGTGKSSGNTIYF. CDR3 sequence (DNA): TGTGCCAGCGGTACAGGCAAATCCTCTGGAAACACCATATATTTT.

This chain joins TRBV18 and TRBJ2-7; perhaps TRBD1 as D (6 bases). The V end lost 6 bases, the J end lost 6 bases, and 21 bases lay between the germline ends. There are 15 residues in the CDR3. Germline V gene lookup returns CDR1 KGHSH and CDR2 LQKENI. For the CDR3, the DNA is TGTGCCAGCTCCCTCTCCCTGGGACAAATTAGCGAGCAGTACTTC. This codes for CASSLSLGQISEQYF.

To note about this clone: This sample includes further DNA sequences coding for the same CDR3. V and J are TRBV19 and TRBJ2-1; maybe TRBD2 (5 bases). The CDR3 covers 12 residues. Germline V lookup: CDR1 LNHDA, CDR2 SQIVND (reference sequence). Between the trimmed V and J ends, which lost 5 bases and 6 bases, there was a span of 8 bases. CDR3 DNA sequence: TGTGCCAGTAGTCGGACTTCCAATGAGCAGTTCTTC. Translated: CASSRTSNEQFF.

This clone turned up a few times. The gene calls are TRBV13 and TRBJ2-2, with a weak D call TRBD1 (6 bases). The CDR3 length is 14 residues. V was shortened by 6 bases and J by 7 bases, with 15 bases between the two germline ends. Germline CDR1 is PRHDT and CDR2 is FYEKMQ (reference sequence). The CDR3 is CASRHRDMGGELFF. CDR3 bases: TGTGCCAGCAGGCACAGGGATATGGGCGGGGAGCTGTTTTTT.

This clone occurred a few times. The genes are TRBV6-9 and TRBJ2-1, with 10 nucleotides matching TRBD2. The CDR3 has 15 residues. With V trimmed by 6 bases and J by 2 bases, 4 bases remained unmatched. Germline V CDR1 and CDR2: MNHGY, SVAAGI. Here the CDR3 DNA reads TGTGCCAGCAGCCCCGGGACTAGCGCCTACAATGAGCAGTTCTTC. Its protein product is CASSPGTSAYNEQFF.

This chain connects TRBV20-1 to TRBJ1-2, with D uncertain. With 3 bases removed from V and 3 bases from J, the gap between germline ends came to 5 bases. Germline assignment: CDR1 DFQATT and CDR2 SNEGSKA (reference sequence). This CDR3 is 11 amino acids long. The CDR3, as DNA: TGCAGTGCTAGGGGAGACTATGGCTACACCTTC. As protein: CSARGDYGYTF.

To note about this clone: Other nucleotide sequences in the sample specify the same CDR3. V gene TRBV5-1 combines with J gene TRBJ1-5, with TRBD1 matching over 9 bases. The CDR3 has 16 amino acids. Germline CDR1 reads SGHRS; CDR2 reads YFSETQ. V lost 0 bases to trimming and J lost 4 bases; unmatched junction nucleotides: 5. The CDR3 protein is CASSLGTGGENQPQHF. In DNA, the CDR3 is TGCGCCAGCAGCTTGGGTACAGGGGGCGAGAATCAGCCCCAGCATTTT.

V gene TRBV6-1 combines with J gene TRBJ2-2; D might be TRBD1 (5 bases). Germline V lookup: CDR1 MNHNS, CDR2 SASEGT. The ends were cut back, 5 bases at V and 2 bases at J, with 12 bases in the middle. The CDR3 sequence is 15 residues long. The CDR3 DNA reads TGTGCCAGCAGTACCCGACAGACTAACACCGGGGAGCTGTTTTTT. This sequence encodes CASSTRQTNTGELFF.

This chain uses TRBV6-1 with TRBJ2-5; a possible D gene is TRBD1 (6 bases). Trimming pared 1 base from V and 5 bases from J, leaving 11 bases between. The germline V gene has CDR1 MNHNS and CDR2 SASEGT. The CDR3 is 14 amino acids. DNA for the CDR3: TGTGCCAGCAGTGAAGTCAGGGGCAGGGAGACCCAGTACTTC. Translated: CASSEVRGRETQYF.

This clone was detected a few times. The CDR3 nucleotides read TGTGCCAGCGGGAGAGGTTTAGGGTACGAGCAGTACTTC. Its protein is CASGRGLGYEQYF. The chain combines TRBV19 with TRBJ2-7; D is perhaps TRBD2 (6 bases). Trimming stripped 9 bases from V and 4 bases from J, with 16 bases between. Germline V gene data show CDR1 as LNHDA and CDR2 as SQIVND (reference sequence). The CDR3 runs to 13 residues.

The V and J genes are TRBV6-5 and TRBJ2-2; the D gene is possibly TRBD1 (7 bases). Trimming shortened V by 4 bases and J by 4 bases, and 13 bases separated the two germline ends. The CDR3 runs to 15 residues. Looked up from germline, CDR1 is MNHEY and CDR2 is SVGAGI. CDR3 protein: CASSWGRGATGELFF. CDR3 coding DNA: TGTGCCAGCAGTTGGGGCAGGGGGGCCACCGGGGAGCTGTTTTTT.

V is TRBV5-5 and J is TRBJ1-4; possibly TRBD1 for D (5 bases). Trimming pared 1 base from V and 8 bases from J, leaving 12 bases between. Germline CDR1 SGHKS, CDR2 YYEKEE (reference sequence). The CDR3 has 14 residues. The CDR3 DNA is TGTGCCAGCAGCTTGTTGACAGACCCGGAAAAACTGTTTTTT. It encodes CASSLLTDPEKLFF.

The V call is TRBV11-3, the J call TRBJ2-7, with 9 bases matching TRBD2. This CDR3 is 12 amino acids long. With 6 bases clipped from V and 7 bases from J, the junction kept 4 bases outside the gene matches. Germline V lookup: CDR1 SGHNT, CDR2 YENEEA. The CDR3 nucleotides read TGTGCCAGCAGAGTAGCGGGAGAGGAGCAGTACTTC. It encodes CASRVAGEEQYF. Looking up the rest from reference TRBV11-3 and TRBJ2-7 gives the full variable domain: EAGVVQSPRYKIIEKKQPVAFWCNPISGHNTLYWYLQNLGQGPELLIRYENEEAVDDSQLPKDRFSAERLKGVDSTLKIQPAELGDSAVYLCASRVAGEEQYFGPGTRLTVT.

This clone showed up just a few times. The chain combines TRBV10-3 with TRBJ1-5, with 10 positions matching TRBD1. There are 13 residues in the CDR3. Looked up from germline, CDR1 is ENHRY and CDR2 is SYGVKD. V lost 11 bases, J lost 4 bases, and 5 bases stayed unmatched. The CDR3 protein is CAGGTGVNQPQHF. The CDR3 bases are TGTGCCGGAGGGACAGGGGTAAATCAGCCCCAGCATTTT.

This clone appeared once. This chain uses TRBV6-6 with TRBJ2-1; 8 bases line up with TRBD2. The CDR3 runs 15 residues. The trim removed 6 bases at V and 6 bases at J, leaving 10 bases unmatched. The V gene's germline CDR1 is MNHNY and CDR2 SVGAGI (reference sequence). This CDR3 is CASRSSGSPLNEQFF. The CDR3 DNA sequence: TGTGCCAGCAGGTCGAGCGGGAGCCCCCTCAATGAGCAGTTCTTC.

This clone was recorded a few times. The chain has TRBV19 and TRBJ2-1; D might be TRBD2 (5 bases). V was clipped by 3 bases and J by 9 bases, with 6 bases between them. Germline lookup yields CDR1 LNHDA and CDR2 SQIVND (reference sequence). The CDR3 extends over 11 amino acids. In nucleotides, the CDR3 is TGTGCCAGTAGTATCGGACTTGAGCAGTTCTTC. Its translation is CASSIGLEQFF.

V gene TRBV18 combines with J gene TRBJ1-5; TRBD1 agrees at 7 bases. Germline V gives CDR1 KGHSH, CDR2 LQKENI. This CDR3 is 15 amino acids long. V trimming: 1 base; J trimming: 4 bases; junction bases outside the gene matches: 4. The CDR3 DNA sequence: TGTGCCAGCTCACCACAGACAGGGAGTAATCAGCCCCAGCATTTT. It specifies CASSPQTGSNQPQHF.

The chain carries TRBV27 and TRBJ1-6; tentatively, D is TRBD1 (5 bases). Germline-derived CDR1 and CDR2 are MNHEY and SMNVEV (reference sequence). The CDR3 is 16 amino acids. V lost 0 bases and J lost 11, with 17 bases in between. This CDR3 is CASSLSRPGGGTPLHF. The CDR3 DNA sequence: TGTGCCAGCAGTTTATCCCGGCCGGGGGGTGGTACACCCCTCCACTTT.

This chain uses TRBV4-3 with TRBJ1-1; no definite D call. The CDR3 is 13 amino acids. With 0 bases removed from V and 1 base from J, the gap between germline ends came to 3 bases. Germline V gene sequence: CDR1 LGHNA, CDR2 YSLEER. The CDR3 DNA follows: TGCGCCAGCAGCCAAGACCGGAACACTGAAGCTTTCTTT. This translates into CASSQDRNTEAFF.

The chain couples TRBV7-6 to TRBJ2-1; 9 positions agree with TRBD2. The trim removed 5 bases at V and 6 bases at J, leaving 14 bases unmatched. CDR3 length equals 17 residues. Per germline, CDR1 SGHVS and CDR2 FNYEAQ. CDR3 sequence reads: CASSRAPTGTSSNEQFF. DNA for the CDR3: TGTGCCAGCAGCCGCGCCCCGACCGGGACTAGCAGCAATGAGCAGTTCTTC.

This clone has a handful of counts. This chain joins TRBV29-1 and TRBJ1-4; D not certain. The V and J ends lost 6 bases and 9 bases respectively, with 17 bases between them. CDR1 and CDR2 (germline): SQVTM, ANQGSEA. The CDR3 spans 13 residues. CDR3 DNA sequence: TGCAGCGTACACGTGGTAACATCACAAAAACTGTTTTTT. Translating gives CSVHVVTSQKLFF.